These 16 T cell receptor beta chains originate from one sample sequenced in a study of shared clonotypes between healthy human individuals. Using immunoSEQ multiplex PCR, the repertoire was profiled, and TCRdb retains in-frame clones only, with some absent. The data show about 2.4 million clones, more than 80% seen once. Sequencing was performed on naive CD4+ T cells sorted from blood. Noted subset: CD45RA+ positively selected. These receptors all stem from a man between 18 and 35 years old in good health.

The chain couples TRBV5-6 to TRBJ2-1; either TRBD1 or TRBD2 may supply D (5 bases each). Germline CDR1 SGHDT, CDR2 YYEEEE. The CDR3 spans 16 residues. Between the trimmed V and J ends, which lost 4 bases and 8 bases, there was a span of 22 bases. The CDR3 DNA reads TGTGCCAGCAGCCCCTTGGTGGGGGAAAGTCTTCATGAGCAGTTCTTC. Its protein product is CASSPLVGESLHEQFF.

The V and J genes are TRBV6-7 and TRBJ2-3, with 9 bases identical to TRBD2. TRBV6-7 is recorded as an ORF, its role being uncertain. V trimming: 0 bases; J trimming: 5 bases; junction bases outside the gene matches: 9. The CDR3 runs to 17 residues. Here the CDR3 DNA reads TGTGCCAGCAGTTACTCGAAGGCGGGAGGGCCGAAAGATACGCAGTATTTT. It specifies CASSYSKAGGPKDTQYF.

This clone was detected a few times. The chain carries TRBV18 and TRBJ1-6; D not certain. Germline assignment: CDR1 KGHSH and CDR2 LQKENI. This CDR3 region has 15 residues. The V and J ends lost 0 bases and 7 bases respectively, with 10 bases between them. In DNA form, the CDR3 reads TGTGCCAGCTCACCACCGGAAGGAATCAATTCACCCCTCCACTTT. Its translation: CASSPPEGINSPLHF.

The chain recombines TRBV7-2 with TRBJ2-1; weak D call: TRBD2 (6 bases). Looked up from germline, CDR1 is SGHTA and CDR2 is FQGNSA. The CDR3 is made up of 16 amino acids. V was pared by 7 bases and J by 9 bases, with 25 bases between. The CDR3 spells CASTTQGVLEAGEQFF. CDR3 coding DNA: TGTGCCAGCACAACCCAAGGGGTGCTAGAAGCGGGTGAGCAGTTCTTC. Full variable domain (rest looked up from reference TRBV7-2 and TRBJ2-1): GAGVSQSPSNKVTEKGKDVELRCDPISGHTALYWYRQSLGQGLEFLIYFQGNSAPDKSGLPSDRFSAERTGGSVSTLTIQRTQQEDSAVYLCASTTQGVLEAGEQFFGPGTRLTVL.

The CDR3 here is CAWNSGLAGGREQFF. The CDR3 coding sequence is TGTGCCTGGAATTCCGGACTAGCGGGGGGCCGCGAGCAGTTCTTC. This chain links TRBV30 with TRBJ2-1; 14 bases are shared with TRBD2. CDR1 is GTSNPN and CDR2 is SVGIG in the germline V gene (reference sequence). The CDR3 sequence is 15 residues long. With 4 bases clipped from V and 10 bases from J, the junction kept 9 bases outside the gene matches.

This sequence joins TRBV27 and TRBJ2-1; 10 bases are shared with TRBD1. Losses at the gene ends were 6 bases for V and 8 bases for J; bases not matched to a gene: 7. Germline CDR1 and CDR2: MNHEY and SMNVEV (reference sequence). The CDR3 consists of 14 residues. CDR3: CASSPRTGGHEQFF. The CDR3 coding sequence is TGTGCCAGCAGCCCCAGGACAGGGGGGCATGAGCAGTTCTTC.

The CDR3 loop is CASKGLGENIQYF. In DNA, the CDR3 is TGTGCCAGCAAAGGTCTTGGGGAAAACATTCAGTACTTC. This chain links TRBV27 with TRBJ2-4, with no clear D. CDR3 size: 13 residues. In germline, CDR1 is MNHEY, CDR2 SMNVEV (reference sequence). V was shortened by 7 bases and J by 5 bases, with 12 bases between the two germline ends.

The chain's CDR3 is CASRPLTGGDGYTF. CDR3 sequence (DNA): TGTGCCAGTCGACCTCTTACAGGGGGCGATGGCTACACCTTC. The gene calls are TRBV19 and TRBJ1-2; 9 nucleotides agree with TRBD1. Germline assignment: CDR1 LNHDA and CDR2 SQIVND (reference sequence). This CDR3 comprises 14 residues. V lost 8 bases to trimming and J lost 6 bases; unmatched junction nucleotides: 10.

This clone is a singleton in its sample. The chain joins TRBV29-1 to TRBJ2-5; TRBD2 is a possible D gene (6 bases). This CDR3 has 14 residues. Germline values: CDR1 SQVTM, CDR2 ANQGSEA. Deletions cut 5 bases from V and 2 bases from J, with 15 bases between. The CDR3 nucleotides read TGCAGCGTTATGCGGTCGGCGGGACAAGAGACCCAGTACTTC. Residues: CSVMRSAGQETQYF.

V is TRBV30 and J is TRBJ1-2; perhaps TRBD1 as D (5 bases). The germline V gene has CDR1 GTSNPN and CDR2 SVGIG (reference sequence). Between the trimmed V and J ends, which lost 2 bases and 8 bases, there was a span of 9 bases. The CDR3 is 11 amino acids. The CDR3 is CAWSQQEGYTF. The CDR3 coding sequence is TGTGCCTGGAGTCAACAGGAGGGCTACACCTTC.

The rearrangement uses TRBV5-4 and TRBJ1-1, with D possibly being TRBD1 (5 bases). The CDR3 is 16 residues long. V was cut by 0 bases and J by 0 bases, with 12 bases left in between. The V gene's germline CDR1 is SGHNT and CDR2 YYREEE (reference sequence). The CDR3 loop is CASSLGIGGMNTEAFF. In DNA form, the CDR3 reads TGTGCCAGCAGCTTGGGAATTGGGGGAATGAACACTGAAGCTTTCTTT. Complete variable domain (other parts from reference TRBV5-4 and TRBJ1-1): ETGVTQSPTHLIKTRGQQVTLRCSSQSGHNTVSWYQQALGQGPQFIFQYYREEENGRGNFPPRFSGLQFPNYSSELNVNALELDDSALYLCASSLGIGGMNTEAFFGQGTRLTVV.

The chain employs TRBV20-1 and TRBJ1-5, with TRBD1 as a possible D gene (5 bases). V was cut by 6 bases and J by 5 bases, with 8 bases left in between. This CDR3 region has 11 residues. CDR1 DFQATT and CDR2 SNEGSKA come from the germline V gene (reference sequence). The CDR3 bases are TGCAGTGCAAAAGGGGATCAGCCCCAGCATTTT. Protein product: CSAKGDQPQHF.

The chain links TRBV7-2 to TRBJ2-1; D is undetermined. Per germline, CDR1 SGHTA and CDR2 FQGNSA. The CDR3 extends over 14 amino acids. The ends were cut back, 1 base at V and 10 bases at J, with 14 bases in the middle. The CDR3 region is CASSLGFWAAEQFF. The DNA of the CDR3 is TGTGCCAGCAGCTTAGGGTTTTGGGCGGCCGAGCAGTTCTTC.

This rearrangement joins TRBV9 to TRBJ2-2; 7 nucleotides align to TRBD1. This CDR3 is built from 15 residues. The germline V gene encodes CDR1 SGDLS and CDR2 YYNGEE. V shed 4 bases, J shed 6 bases, and the junction held 9 bases outside the gene matches. In DNA, the CDR3 is TGTGCCAGCAGCCAAAATCAGGGGGTGGCCGGGGAGCTGTTTTTT. Amino acids: CASSQNQGVAGELFF.

This chain joins TRBV7-6 and TRBJ2-1; a weak D match, TRBD2 (7 bases). The CDR3 loop spans 14 amino acids. V lost 5 bases to trimming and J lost 10 bases, with 18 bases between them. CDR1 is SGHVS, CDR2 FNYEAQ, per germline. The CDR3 DNA is TGTGCCAGCAGCCCAAAGTGGGGGAGGGGGGAGCAGTTCTTC. Protein sequence: CASSPKWGRGEQFF. The complete variable domain, with remaining parts taken from reference TRBV7-6 and TRBJ2-1, reads GAGVSQSPRYKVTKRGQDVALRCDPISGHVSLYWYRQALGQGPEFLTYFNYEAQQDKSGLPNDRFSAERPEGSISTLTIQRTEQRDSAMYRCASSPKWGRGEQFFGPGTRLTVL.

V usage is TRBV7-2 and J usage is TRBJ2-2; D ambiguous. V lost 4 bases and J lost 2, with 11 bases in between. Germline values: CDR1 SGHTA, CDR2 FQGNSA. This CDR3 is 15 amino acids long. Here the CDR3 reads CASSSDPRNTGELFF. The CDR3 nucleotides read TGTGCCAGCAGCTCGGACCCACGAAACACCGGGGAGCTGTTTTTT.